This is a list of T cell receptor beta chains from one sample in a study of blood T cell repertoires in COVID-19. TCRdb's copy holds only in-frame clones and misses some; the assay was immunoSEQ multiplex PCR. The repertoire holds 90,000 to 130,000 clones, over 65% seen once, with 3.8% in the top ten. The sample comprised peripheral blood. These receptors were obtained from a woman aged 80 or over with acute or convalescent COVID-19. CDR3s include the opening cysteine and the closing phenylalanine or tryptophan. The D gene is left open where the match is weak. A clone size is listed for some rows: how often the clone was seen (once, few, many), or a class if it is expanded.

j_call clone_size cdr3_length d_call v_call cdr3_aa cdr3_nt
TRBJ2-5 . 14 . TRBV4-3 CASSQVAGAETQYF TGCGCCAGCAGCCAAGTAGCTGGGGCAGAGACCCAGTACTTC
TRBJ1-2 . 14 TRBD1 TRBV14 CASSPMTGTYGYTF TGTGCCAGCAGCCCAATGACAGGGACCTATGGCTACACCTTC
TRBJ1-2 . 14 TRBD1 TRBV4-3 CASSQDRGHHGYTF TGCGCCAGCAGCCAAGACAGGGGGCATCATGGCTACACCTTC
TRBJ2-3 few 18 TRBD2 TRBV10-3 CAISESIGLAGATDTQYF TGTGCCATCAGTGAGTCGATAGGACTAGCGGGGGCCACAGATACGCAGTATTTT
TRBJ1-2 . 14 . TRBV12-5 CASGLSPANYGYTF TGTGCTAGTGGTTTGAGTCCAGCTAACTATGGCTACACCTTC
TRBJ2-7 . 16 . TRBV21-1 CASSKALGLAGYEQYF TGTGCCAGCAGCAAAGCGCTGGGACTAGCGGGCTACGAGCAGTACTTC
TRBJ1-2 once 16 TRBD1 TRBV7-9 CASSLPPGQGAIGYTF TGTGCCAGCAGCTTACCTCCCGGACAGGGGGCCATCGGCTACACCTTC
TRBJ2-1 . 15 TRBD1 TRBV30 CAWSAGQGPYNEQFF TGTGCCTGGAGTGCGGGACAGGGTCCCTACAATGAGCAGTTCTTC
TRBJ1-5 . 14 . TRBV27 CASRPRQNNQPQHF TGTGCCAGCAGGCCCCGACAGAACAATCAGCCCCAGCATTTT
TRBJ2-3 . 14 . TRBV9 CASSVRVKLDTQYF TGTGCCAGCAGCGTCCGGGTAAAGCTAGATACGCAGTATTTT
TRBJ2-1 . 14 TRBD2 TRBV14 CATPPGLVDNEQFF TGTGCCACCCCGCCGGGACTAGTTGACAATGAGCAGTTCTTC